The 21 T cell receptor beta chains in this list originate from one sample, sequenced in a study of blood T cell repertoires in COVID-19. Some clones are missing from TCRdb's copy, which holds only in-frame ones; the method was immunoSEQ multiplex PCR. The data show 220,000 or so clones, 75% to 90% seen once. Sequences were obtained from PBMCs or T cells enriched from blood (not recorded which). Receptors were obtained from a man aged 45-65 years who had been exposed to COVID-19.

The rearrangement uses TRBV5-1 and TRBJ1-1; TRBD1 might be the D (6 bases). The CDR3 has 13 residues. CDR1 SGHRS and CDR2 YFSETQ come from the germline V gene. With 2 bases removed from V and 10 bases from J, the gap between germline ends came to 15 bases. The CDR3 sequence is CASSFRTVGSAFF. The CDR3 DNA sequence: TGCGCCAGCAGCTTTAGGACAGTAGGTTCAGCTTTCTTT.

This rearrangement joins TRBV14 to TRBJ1-2; 7 bases align to TRBD1. With V trimmed by 4 bases and J by 4 bases, 0 bases remained unmatched. Germline values: CDR1 SGHDN, CDR2 FVKESK. This CDR3 has 12 residues. CDR3 loop: CASSRDSYGYTF. For the CDR3, the DNA is TGTGCCAGCAGCCGGGACAGCTATGGCTACACCTTC.

The chain joins TRBV5-4 to TRBJ2-7, with D perhaps TRBD1 (6 bases). Germline values: CDR1 SGHNT, CDR2 YYREEE (reference sequence). Between the trimmed V and J ends, which lost 4 bases and 3 bases, there was a span of 17 bases. The CDR3 sequence is 15 residues long. CDR3 protein: CASSHGGQSGYEQYF. The CDR3 nucleotides are TGTGCCAGCAGCCATGGAGGACAGTCGGGCTACGAGCAGTACTTC.

This chain uses TRBV19 with TRBJ1-2, with 7 bases that match TRBD1. The V segment lost 8 bases and the J segment 2 bases; nucleotides outside the gene matches: 14. CDR3 length: 16 amino acids. CDR1 is LNHDA, CDR2 SQIVND, per germline (reference sequence). In DNA, the CDR3 is TGTGCCAGTGGGGGTACCTCAGGACAGGAGAACTATGGCTACACCTTC. It codes for CASGGTSGQENYGYTF.

J is TRBJ2-2 and V is TRBV12-5; the D gene is possibly TRBD1 (6 bases). Between the trimmed V and J ends, which lost 0 bases and 1 base, there was a span of 15 bases. CDR1 is LGHNT, CDR2 FRNRAP, per germline. The CDR3 length is 18 residues. The CDR3 spells CASGLVLKTGWNTGELFF. CDR3 nucleotides: TGTGCTAGTGGTTTGGTACTAAAAACAGGGTGGAACACCGGGGAGCTGTTTTTT.

The chain uses TRBV9 and TRBJ2-2; 14 positions agree with TRBD2. Germline lookup yields CDR1 SGDLS and CDR2 YYNGEE. V lost 4 bases and J lost 6; bases outside the gene matches: 14. The CDR3 is 19 amino acids. The CDR3, as DNA: TGTGCCAGCAGCTTCTCCGGGACTAGCGGGAGAGGCAGGGCCGGGGAGCTGTTTTTT. Protein sequence: CASSFSGTSGRGRAGELFF.

The V and J genes are TRBV27 and TRBJ1-2; a weak D match, TRBD1 (5 bases). This CDR3 region has 14 residues. Deletions cut 6 bases from V and 6 bases from J, with 17 bases between. Germline assignment: CDR1 MNHEY and CDR2 SMNVEV (reference sequence). CDR3 region: CASRSQGLRNGYTF. The DNA for the CDR3 is TGTGCCAGCAGATCTCAGGGTTTGCGCAATGGCTACACCTTC.

The gene calls are TRBV18 and TRBJ1-1; maybe TRBD1 (5 bases). In germline, CDR1 is KGHSH, CDR2 LQKENI. This CDR3 spans 15 amino acids. Trimming removed 0 bases from V and 4 bases from J, with 12 bases in between. The CDR3 nucleotides are TGTGCCAGCTCACCACCCCTGGGGGGTACCACTGAAGCTTTCTTT. Protein sequence: CASSPPLGGTTEAFF.

The J gene is TRBJ2-5, the V gene TRBV28; perhaps TRBD2 as D (5 bases). CDR1 is MDHEN, CDR2 SYDVKM, per germline. V was trimmed by 4 bases and J by 4 bases, leaving 13 bases between them. The CDR3 spans 14 residues. As DNA, the CDR3 is TGTGCCAGCAGTTCCATTAGCGAGGGAGAGACCCAGTACTTC. It yields the protein CASSSISEGETQYF.

J is TRBJ1-4 and V is TRBV5-1; possible D gene TRBD1, 5 bases. The CDR3 has 14 amino acids. Deletions cut 4 bases from V and 8 bases from J, with 15 bases between. Germline V gene data show CDR1 as SGHRS and CDR2 as YFSETQ. The CDR3 protein is CASSLLGRGEKLFF. The CDR3 DNA follows: TGCGCCAGCAGCCTGTTGGGGAGGGGAGAAAAACTGTTTTTT.

This clone was observed once. The V call is TRBV29-1, the J call TRBJ2-3; 7 bases agree with TRBD1. Germline trimming cut 4 bases from V and 2 bases from J; bases unmatched to any gene: 6. The V gene's germline CDR1 is SQVTM and CDR2 ANQGSEA. This CDR3 contains 14 residues. The CDR3 sequence is CSVVPQGITDTQYF. DNA for the CDR3: TGCAGCGTTGTACCACAGGGGATCACAGATACGCAGTATTTT.

This chain joins TRBV27 and TRBJ1-1; D is unclear. Trimming pared 3 bases from V and 4 bases from J, leaving 6 bases between. This CDR3 is 12 amino acids long. Germline V gene data show CDR1 as MNHEY and CDR2 as SMNVEV (reference sequence). DNA for the CDR3: TGTGCCAGCAGTTTTCGGAGCACTGAAGCTTTCTTT. Amino acids: CASSFRSTEAFF.

This chain uses TRBV7-8 with TRBJ2-2; 10 bases align to TRBD1. Germline CDR1 SGHVS, CDR2 FQNEAQ. V shed 2 bases and J 0 bases; nucleotides not matched to a gene: 6. CDR3 length equals 18 residues. The CDR3: CASSLRDRGFANTGELFF. The CDR3 DNA is TGTGCCAGCAGCTTAAGGGACAGGGGTTTCGCGAACACCGGGGAGCTGTTTTTT.

This sequence joins TRBV6-6 and TRBJ2-1, with 11 bases lining up with TRBD2. The CDR3 is 16 residues long. J lost 9 bases, V lost 5 bases, and 12 bases had no gene match. From germline, CDR1 is MNHNY and CDR2 SVGAGI (reference sequence). As DNA, the CDR3 is TGTGCCAGCAGTCTGCTATCTAGCGGGGGGATGGTTGAGCAGTTCTTC. This gives the protein CASSLLSSGGMVEQFF.

The chain carries TRBV30 and TRBJ2-1, with TRBD2 identical over 7 bases. CDR3 length: 15 residues. With 3 bases clipped from V and 0 bases from J, the junction kept 5 bases outside the gene matches. The germline gives CDR1 GTSNPN, CDR2 SVGIG (reference sequence). CDR3 in DNA: TGTGCCTGGAGGGGAGGACTAGGCTCCTACAATGAGCAGTTCTTC. Its translation is CAWRGGLGSYNEQFF.

The chain joins TRBV10-1 to TRBJ1-2, with D hard to call. This CDR3 is built from 13 residues. Per germline, CDR1 WNHNN and CDR2 SYGVQD (reference sequence). Trimming shortened V by 6 bases and J by 4 bases, and 12 bases separated the two germline ends. CDR3: CASSDGVGYGYTF. The DNA of the CDR3 is TGCGCCAGCAGCGACGGGGTAGGCTATGGCTACACCTTC.

The chain has TRBV28 and TRBJ1-2; the match to TRBD1 covers 10 bases. Trimming cost V 2 bases and J 8 bases; bases outside gene matches: 2. The CDR3 runs 13 residues. Germline loops: CDR1 MDHEN, CDR2 SYDVKM. The CDR3 region has the DNA TGTGCCAGCAGTTTAGGACAGGGGGGAGGCTACACCTTC. It yields the protein CASSLGQGGGYTF.

The chain couples TRBV9 to TRBJ1-5, with D unclear. This CDR3 has 14 residues. Deletions cut 0 bases from V and 0 bases from J, with 4 bases between. Germline CDR1 SGDLS, CDR2 YYNGEE. The CDR3 loop is CASSVAPSNQPQHF. CDR3 DNA sequence: TGTGCCAGCAGCGTAGCTCCTAGCAATCAGCCCCAGCATTTT. Looking up the rest from reference TRBV9 and TRBJ1-5 gives the full variable domain: DSGVTQTPKHLITATGQRVTLRCSPRSGDLSVYWYQQSLDQGLQFLIQYYNGEERAKGNILERFSAQQFPDLHSELNLSSLELGDSALYFCASSVAPSNQPQHFGDGTRLSIL.

This sequence joins TRBV20-1 and TRBJ1-1; D unresolved. The ends were cut back, 3 bases at V and 6 bases at J, with 14 bases in the middle. Germline lookup yields CDR1 DFQATT and CDR2 SNEGSKA (reference sequence). CDR3 size: 13 residues. The CDR3 DNA sequence: TGCAGTGCTAGTAAACTTACAGTCCCTGAAGCTTTCTTT. Its translation is CSASKLTVPEAFF.

The CDR3 is CSVDRGAYGYTF. CDR3 nucleotides: TGCAGCGTTGACAGGGGAGCCTATGGCTACACCTTC. The chain employs TRBV29-1 and TRBJ1-2; D perhaps matches TRBD1 (6 bases). This CDR3 is 12 amino acids long. In germline, CDR1 is SQVTM, CDR2 ANQGSEA. The ends were cut back, 3 bases at V and 4 bases at J, with 9 bases in the middle.

This sequence joins TRBV7-9 and TRBJ1-1; D is unclear. This CDR3 comprises 15 residues. Looked up from germline, CDR1 is SEHNR and CDR2 is FQNEAQ (reference sequence). V gave up 1 base and J gave up 3 bases, with 12 bases separating them. The CDR3, as DNA: TGTGCCAGCAGCTTAGTCGCGGGGTACGACACTGAAGCTTTCTTT. This encodes CASSLVAGYDTEAFF.